The 8 T cell receptor beta chains given below trace back to one sample, sequenced in a study of T cells after yellow fever vaccination. From the 5' RACE reads, TCRdb called clonotypes with MiXCR, one entry per CDR3 protein. The table has about 630,000 distinct CDR3 sequences, 9% to 15% seen once. Sample: PBMCs, taken on the day of the yellow fever booster vaccination. These receptors came from a man between 25 and 39 years old who received the YFV17D yellow fever vaccine.

This clonotype was recorded a few times. The chain employs TRBV10-3 and TRBJ1-2; TRBD1 is a possible D gene (5 bases). The CDR3 sequence is 15 residues long. Germline loops: CDR1 ENHRY, CDR2 SYGVKD. Trimming took off 0 bases at V and 1 base at J, with 9 bases between the two ends. The DNA for the CDR3 is TGTGCCATCAGTGAGTCCGGGGCTGTTAACTATGGCTACACCTTC. This encodes CAISESGAVNYGYTF.

This clonotype was seen a few times. The chain joins TRBV29-1 to TRBJ2-7; 9 bases agree with TRBD1. In germline, CDR1 is SQVTM, CDR2 ANQGSEA. The CDR3 is made up of 12 amino acids. V dropped 5 bases and J dropped 6; count of bases not matched to a gene: 5. In nucleotides, the CDR3 is TGCAGCGTTTCCCGGGACAGGGCCGAGCAGTACTTC. As protein: CSVSRDRAEQYF.

This chain's CDR3 is CASRATSTEQFF. The CDR3 nucleotides are TGTGCCAGCAGAGCGACTAGCACTGAGCAGTTCTTC. The J gene is TRBJ2-1, the V gene TRBV7-8; 7 nucleotides match TRBD2. This CDR3 comprises 12 residues. V lost 6 bases to trimming and J lost 9 bases; unmatched junction nucleotides: 5. Per germline, CDR1 SGHVS and CDR2 FQNEAQ.

In this sample, this clonotype turned up many times. This chain connects TRBV7-6 to TRBJ1-3; D remains unclear. Germline V CDR1 and CDR2: SGHVS, FNYEAQ. This CDR3 has 14 residues. V lost 2 bases and J 4 bases, leaving 9 bases between the germline ends. For the CDR3, the DNA is TGTGCCAGCAGCTTATCCGGGGTGGGAAACACCATATATTTT. Its protein product is CASSLSGVGNTIYF.

V usage is TRBV5-1 and J usage is TRBJ2-3; D is ambiguous. V shed 2 bases and J shed 3 bases, with 4 bases lying between them. The CDR3 covers 12 residues. CDR1 is SGHRS and CDR2 is YFSETQ in the germline V gene. This chain's CDR3 is CASSFTTDTQYF. In nucleotides, the CDR3 is TGCGCCAGCAGCTTTACTACAGATACGCAGTATTTT.

The chain couples TRBV15 to TRBJ2-2; perhaps TRBD1 as D (6 bases). V lost 0 bases and J 7 bases, leaving 15 bases between the germline ends. The CDR3 is made up of 16 amino acids. Germline loops: CDR1 LNHNV, CDR2 YYDKDF (reference sequence). The CDR3 region has the DNA TGTGCCACCAGCAGAGATTTGTTAGGGGGTGGCGGGGAGCTGTTTTTT. Protein product: CATSRDLLGGGGELFF.

The chain combines TRBV19 with TRBJ2-7; tentatively, D is TRBD1 or TRBD2 (5 bases each). Trimming took off 1 base at V and 6 bases at J, with 10 bases between the two ends. This CDR3 is 13 amino acids long. From germline, CDR1 is LNHDA and CDR2 SQIVND (reference sequence). This chain's CDR3 is CASSIGARGEQYF. In DNA, the CDR3 is TGTGCCAGTAGTATAGGGGCGAGGGGCGAGCAGTACTTC.

This clonotype was picked up a small number of times. The chain couples TRBV7-2 to TRBJ2-1; 7 positions match TRBD2. The CDR3 sequence is 15 residues long. V gave up 1 base and J gave up 3 bases; unmatched junction bases: 3. Germline V gives CDR1 SGHTA, CDR2 FQGNSA. The CDR3, as DNA: TGTGCCAGCAGCTTAGGGAGCGGGGACTACAATGAGCAGTTCTTC. It encodes CASSLGSGDYNEQFF.